Shown below are 31 T cell receptor beta chains from a single sample sequenced in a study of blood T cell repertoires in COVID-19. The method was immunoSEQ multiplex PCR; TCRdb's version includes in-frame clones alone and lacks a portion of them. In the table there are roughly 100,000 clones, around 90% of which are singletons. Material: peripheral blood. All receptors derive from a woman between 65 and 79 years old with acute or convalescent COVID-19.

The chain combines TRBV28 with TRBJ1-5; D is undetermined. The germline V gene has CDR1 MDHEN and CDR2 SYDVKM. The V end was cut by 4 bases, the J end by 0 bases, with 4 bases between. This CDR3 has 13 amino acids. CDR3: CASSSHSNQPQHF. The CDR3 DNA reads as TGTGCCAGCAGTTCCCATAGCAATCAGCCCCAGCATTTT.

This sequence joins TRBV5-1 and TRBJ1-5, with a possible D match to TRBD1 (5 bases). V was shortened by 0 bases and J by 7 bases, with 14 bases between the two germline ends. Germline CDR1 reads SGHRS; CDR2 reads YFSETQ. There are 15 residues in the CDR3. This CDR3 reads CASSLGDSTGQPQHF. As DNA, the CDR3 is TGCGCCAGCAGCTTGGGGGACTCAACGGGACAGCCCCAGCATTTT.

The chain uses TRBV6-5 and TRBJ1-2; D might be TRBD1 (5 bases). V lost 10 bases to trimming and J lost 1 base, with 13 bases between them. Looked up from germline, CDR1 is MNHEY and CDR2 is SVGAGI. The CDR3 is made up of 13 amino acids. CDR3 residues: CAISRGINYGYTF. CDR3 coding DNA: TGTGCCATATCACGGGGGATTAACTATGGCTACACCTTC.

The CDR3 bases are TGTGCCTGGAGTCGACAGGGTACTGAAGCTTTCTTT. Translation: CAWSRQGTEAFF. The chain joins TRBV30 to TRBJ1-1; 7 bases match TRBD1. With V trimmed by 2 bases and J by 5 bases, 2 bases remained unmatched. This CDR3 is 12 amino acids long. CDR1 and CDR2 (germline): GTSNPN, SVGIG (reference sequence).

The sample holds one count of this clone. This chain connects TRBV19 to TRBJ1-5; the match to TRBD1 covers 7 bases. V trimming: 6 bases; J trimming: 4 bases; junction bases outside the gene matches: 12. The CDR3 contains 16 residues. CDR1 is LNHDA and CDR2 is SQIVND in the germline V gene (reference sequence). The CDR3 bases are TGTGCCAGTAGGCCACAGGGGCCGGCTCTAAATCAGCCCCAGCATTTT. Protein sequence: CASRPQGPALNQPQHF.

The J gene is TRBJ1-5, the V gene TRBV12-5, with 7 bases matching TRBD1. The CDR3 sequence is 15 residues long. V was pared by 0 bases and J by 4 bases, with 3 bases of the junction left unmatched. Looked up from germline, CDR1 is LGHNT and CDR2 is FRNRAP. This chain's CDR3 is CASGLVDRVNQPQHF. The CDR3 DNA reads as TGTGCTAGTGGTTTGGTTGACAGGGTTAATCAGCCCCAGCATTTT.

The rearrangement links TRBV30 to TRBJ1-3; 10 nucleotides align to TRBD1. V lost 0 bases and J lost 2; bases outside the gene matches: 4. The CDR3 length is 16 residues. In germline, CDR1 is GTSNPN, CDR2 SVGIG (reference sequence). CDR3 sequence (DNA): TGTGCCTGGAGTGTAGGGGACAGGGGCGCTGGAAACACCATATATTTT. This sequence encodes CAWSVGDRGAGNTIYF.

The sample holds a few counts of this clone. The genes are TRBV11-2 and TRBJ2-3; 8 bases line up with TRBD2. Germline CDR1 reads SGHAT; CDR2 reads FQNNGV. V dropped 5 bases and J dropped 4; count of bases not matched to a gene: 11. There are 16 residues in the CDR3. The CDR3 sequence: CASSRKNSGTADTQYF. The DNA for the CDR3 is TGTGCCAGCAGCCGTAAGAATAGCGGGACGGCAGATACGCAGTATTTT. Full variable domain (remainder filled in from reference TRBV11-2 and TRBJ2-3): EAGVAQSPRYKIIEKRQSVAFWCNPISGHATLYWYQQILGQGPKLLIQFQNNGVVDDSQLPKDRFSAERLKGVDSTLKIQPAKLEDSAVYLCASSRKNSGTADTQYFGPGTRLTVL.

As to this clone: The sample holds other DNA sequences that translate to the same CDR3. V gene TRBV28 combines with J gene TRBJ1-5; weak D call: TRBD1 (5 bases). This CDR3 contains 15 residues. Germline CDR1 MDHEN, CDR2 SYDVKM. Deletions cut 2 bases from V and 1 base from J, with 9 bases between. The CDR3 nucleotides read TGTGCCAGCAGTTTAACGGGGGGGAGCAATCAGCCCCAGCATTTT. Translation: CASSLTGGSNQPQHF. The full variable domain, with the rest looked up from reference TRBV28 and TRBJ1-5, is DVKVTQSSRYLVKRTGEKVFLECVQDMDHENMFWYRQDPGLGLRLIYFSYDVKMKEKGDIPEGYSVSREKKERFSLILESASTNQTSMYLCASSLTGGSNQPQHFGDGTRLSIL.

The V and J genes are TRBV5-5 and TRBJ1-2; D is uncertain. V lost 4 bases, J lost 5 bases, and 21 bases lay in between. Germline lookup yields CDR1 SGHKS and CDR2 YYEKEE (reference sequence). The CDR3 contains 16 residues. This CDR3 reads CASSLTIQGLGYGYTF. CDR3 sequence (DNA): TGTGCCAGCAGCCTGACTATTCAAGGCCTTGGGTATGGCTACACCTTC. The whole variable domain, filled in from reference TRBV5-5 and TRBJ1-2, reads DAGVTQSPTHLIKTRGQQVTLRCSPISGHKSVSWYQQVLGQGPQFIFQYYEKEERGRGNFPDRFSARQFPNYSSELNVNALLLGDSALYLCASSLTIQGLGYGYTFGSGTRLTVV.

This sequence joins TRBV5-1 and TRBJ2-1, with 10 bases identical to TRBD2. V trimming: 1 base; J trimming: 2 bases; junction bases outside the gene matches: 0. Germline-derived CDR1 and CDR2 are SGHRS and YFSETQ. The CDR3 runs to 15 residues. This chain's CDR3 is CASSLTSGTYNEQFF. The CDR3 DNA sequence: TGCGCCAGCAGCTTGACTAGCGGGACCTACAATGAGCAGTTCTTC. Full variable domain (rest looked up from reference TRBV5-1 and TRBJ2-1): KAGVTQTPRYLIKTRGQQVTLSCSPISGHRSVSWYQQTPGQGLQFLFEYFSETQRNKGNFPGRFSGRQFSNSRSEMNVSTLELGDSALYLCASSLTSGTYNEQFFGPGTRLTVL.

The rearrangement links TRBV18 to TRBJ1-3; D not certain. CDR3 length equals 14 residues. Trimming took off 5 bases at V and 3 bases at J, with 11 bases between the two ends. Germline V gene sequence: CDR1 KGHSH, CDR2 LQKENI. The CDR3 DNA reads as TGTGCCAGCTCATATAGCACCGTTGGAAACACCATATATTTT. Protein product: CASSYSTVGNTIYF. The full variable domain, with the rest looked up from reference TRBV18 and TRBJ1-3, is NAGVMQNPRHLVRRRGQEARLRCSPMKGHSHVYWYRQLPEEGLKFMVYLQKENIIDESGMPKERFSAEFPKEGPSILRIQQVVRGDSAAYFCASSYSTVGNTIYFGEGSWLTVV.

This clone was found once. CDR3 region: CATQGSGGTGELFF. The CDR3 nucleotides read TGCGCCACACAGGGGAGTGGGGGCACCGGGGAGCTGTTTTTT. The chain carries TRBV5-1 and TRBJ2-2; TRBD1 agrees at 7 bases. CDR1 is SGHRS, CDR2 YFSETQ, per germline. The CDR3 has 14 amino acids. The trim removed 9 bases at V and 4 bases at J, leaving 9 bases unmatched.

J is TRBJ1-1 and V is TRBV7-9; tentatively, D is TRBD1 (6 bases). Germline values: CDR1 SEHNR, CDR2 FQNEAQ (reference sequence). V was clipped by 4 bases and J by 4 bases, with 19 bases between them. This CDR3 contains 16 residues. The CDR3 bases are TGTGCCAGCAGCTACCTCAGGGGTGGAGTAGGCACTGAAGCTTTCTTT. This encodes CASSYLRGGVGTEAFF.

J is TRBJ2-3 and V is TRBV4-1; 11 nucleotides agree with TRBD2. CDR1 MGHRA and CDR2 YSYEKL come from the germline V gene. J lost 2 bases, V lost 3 bases, and 7 bases had no gene match. The CDR3 spans 17 residues. The CDR3 protein is CASSHPPGLAVTDTQYF. The CDR3 bases are TGCGCCAGCAGCCACCCCCCGGGACTAGCGGTCACAGATACGCAGTATTTT.

V and J are TRBV19 and TRBJ2-7; D not resolved. CDR1 is LNHDA, CDR2 SQIVND, per germline (reference sequence). With 5 bases removed from V and 3 bases from J, the gap between germline ends came to 17 bases. The CDR3 covers 15 residues. CDR3 in amino acids: CASSPMETEHYEQYV. The CDR3 coding sequence is TGTGCCAGTAGTCCGATGGAAACAGAGCACTACGAGCAGTACGTC.

This clone was seen only a few times. The CDR3 protein is CASSITGGLGYTF. Here the CDR3 DNA reads TGTGCCAGTAGTATTACAGGGGGCCTTGGCTACACCTTC. The chain combines TRBV19 with TRBJ1-2, with 9 bases fitting TRBD1. Germline V gene lookup returns CDR1 LNHDA and CDR2 SQIVND (reference sequence). This CDR3 has 13 amino acids. V shed 3 bases and J 7 bases; nucleotides not matched to a gene: 3.

The chain combines TRBV4-2 with TRBJ2-1, with 13 bases lining up with TRBD2. Germline V gives CDR1 LGHNA, CDR2 YNFKEQ. J was trimmed by 8 bases and V by 4 bases; bases with no gene match: 8. The CDR3 consists of 16 residues. DNA for the CDR3: TGTGCCAGCAGCCCCTCACTAGCGGGGGGGCGCGATGAGCAGTTCTTC. It encodes CASSPSLAGGRDEQFF.

This chain joins TRBV2 and TRBJ1-5; D is unclear. This CDR3 region has 13 residues. The V gene lost 4 bases and the J gene lost 1 base, with 5 bases spanning the gap. From germline, CDR1 is SNHLY and CDR2 FYNNEI. DNA of the CDR3: TGTGCCAGCAGTGTGGGCAGCAATCAGCCCCAGCATTTT. This codes for CASSVGSNQPQHF.

This rearrangement joins TRBV7-9 to TRBJ2-3; D may be TRBD1 (6 bases). The germline CDR1 and CDR2 sequences are SEHNR and FQNEAQ (reference sequence). The length of the CDR3 is 16 residues. V lost 0 bases to trimming and J lost 4 bases, with 14 bases between them. The CDR3 DNA follows: TGTGCCAGCAGCTTAGCTGGGGGCAGTATCTCAGATACGCAGTATTTT. Translation: CASSLAGGSISDTQYF.

V usage is TRBV5-6 and J usage is TRBJ1-6; weak D call: TRBD1 (5 bases). Germline V gene lookup returns CDR1 SGHDT and CDR2 YYEEEE. Between the trimmed V and J ends, which lost 4 bases and 10 bases, there was a span of 18 bases. This CDR3 spans 15 amino acids. CDR3 sequence: CASSQQQAPQSPLHF. The CDR3 DNA sequence: TGTGCCAGCAGCCAACAACAGGCTCCCCAATCACCCCTCCACTTT.

The V and J genes are TRBV11-2 and TRBJ2-1, with D tentatively TRBD1 (5 bases). Deletions cut 5 bases from V and 6 bases from J, with 17 bases between. Germline values: CDR1 SGHAT, CDR2 FQNNGV. The CDR3 is 15 residues long. The DNA for the CDR3 is TGTGCCAGCAGCCTGGGGCAGGGCACCCTCAATGAGCAGTTCTTC. It yields the protein CASSLGQGTLNEQFF. Complete variable domain (other parts from reference TRBV11-2 and TRBJ2-1): EAGVAQSPRYKIIEKRQSVAFWCNPISGHATLYWYQQILGQGPKLLIQFQNNGVVDDSQLPKDRFSAERLKGVDSTLKIQPAKLEDSAVYLCASSLGQGTLNEQFFGPGTRLTVL.

V is TRBV12-3 or TRBV12-4 and J is TRBJ2-5; D is perhaps TRBD2 (5 bases). The CDR3 contains 13 residues. V dropped 3 bases and J dropped 5 bases, with 10 bases sitting between them. The CDR3 protein is CASSFAGGETQYF. The CDR3 DNA reads TGTGCCAGCAGTTTTGCAGGCGGGGAGACCCAGTACTTC.

The V gene is TRBV5-6, the J gene TRBJ2-5, with 9 bases identical to TRBD1. The CDR3 covers 12 residues. Germline CDR1 and CDR2: SGHDT and YYEEEE. V lost 8 bases to trimming and J lost 5 bases; unmatched junction nucleotides: 4. CDR3 sequence (DNA): TGTGCCAGTGGACAGGGGTGGGAGACCCAGTACTTC. Amino acid sequence: CASGQGWETQYF.

This chain connects TRBV11-3 to TRBJ2-2, with 10 bases matching TRBD2. V dropped 5 bases and J dropped 3; count of bases not matched to a gene: 6. The length of the CDR3 is 16 residues. Germline V gene lookup returns CDR1 SGHNT and CDR2 YENEEA. DNA of the CDR3: TGTGCCAGCAGCGTAAGGAGCGGGGGGGACACCGGGGAGCTGTTTTTT. Encoded protein: CASSVRSGGDTGELFF.

J is TRBJ2-4 and V is TRBV6-5; D is possibly TRBD1 (6 bases). CDR1 and CDR2 (germline): MNHEY, SVGAGI. CDR3 length: 14 amino acids. Trimming took off 6 bases at V and 8 bases at J, with 17 bases between the two ends. This CDR3 is CASRPRQVGDIQYF. CDR3 DNA: TGTGCCAGCAGACCTCGACAGGTGGGGGACATTCAGTACTTC.

The V and J genes are TRBV28 and TRBJ2-5; no firm D call. The CDR3 runs 11 residues. V shed 5 bases and J shed 5 bases, with 6 bases lying between them. Germline V gene data show CDR1 as MDHEN and CDR2 as SYDVKM. Written as DNA, the CDR3 is TGTGCCAGCAGTGCCAGGGAGACCCAGTACTTC. Amino acid sequence: CASSARETQYF. The full variable domain, rest sourced from reference TRBV28 and TRBJ2-5, is DVKVTQSSRYLVKRTGEKVFLECVQDMDHENMFWYRQDPGLGLRLIYFSYDVKMKEKGDIPEGYSVSREKKERFSLILESASTNQTSMYLCASSARETQYFGPGTRLLVL.

The chain has TRBV18 and TRBJ1-1; D may be TRBD1 (6 bases). Germline loops: CDR1 KGHSH, CDR2 LQKENI. This CDR3 is built from 16 residues. The ends were cut back, 6 bases at V and 7 bases at J, with 24 bases in the middle. The CDR3 DNA follows: TGTGCCAGCTCGGCTCAAGGGCAGGGGTTAATTATTGAAGCTTTCTTT. The encoded protein is CASSAQGQGLIIEAFF. Drawing the rest from reference TRBV18 and TRBJ1-1, the complete variable domain is NAGVMQNPRHLVRRRGQEARLRCSPMKGHSHVYWYRQLPEEGLKFMVYLQKENIIDESGMPKERFSAEFPKEGPSILRIQQVVRGDSAAYFCASSAQGQGLIIEAFFGQGTRLTVV.

The rearrangement uses TRBV5-4 and TRBJ2-5; D might be TRBD2 (6 bases). This CDR3 comprises 13 residues. Deletions cut 3 bases from V and 1 base from J, with 7 bases between. Per germline, CDR1 SGHNT and CDR2 YYREEE (reference sequence). CDR3 amino acids: CASSSTSQETQYF. The CDR3 DNA reads TGTGCCAGCAGCTCGACTAGCCAAGAGACCCAGTACTTC.

For the CDR3, the DNA is TGTGCCAGCAGCAAACCCGGCGGGGCGGTTACAGATACGCAGTATTTT. Translation: CASSKPGGAVTDTQYF. This rearrangement joins TRBV2 to TRBJ2-3; D possibly corresponds to TRBD2 (6 bases). CDR1 and CDR2 (germline): SNHLY, FYNNEI. This CDR3 spans 16 amino acids. Trimming removed 6 bases from V and 3 bases from J, with 19 bases in between.

The chain joins TRBV28 to TRBJ2-7; 9 bases fit TRBD1. Germline CDR1 reads MDHEN; CDR2 reads SYDVKM. V lost 5 bases and J lost 6; bases outside the gene matches: 5. CDR3 length: 13 residues. The CDR3 spells CASSTGQGGEQYV. The CDR3, as DNA: TGTGCCAGCAGTACGGGACAGGGAGGCGAGCAGTACGTC.